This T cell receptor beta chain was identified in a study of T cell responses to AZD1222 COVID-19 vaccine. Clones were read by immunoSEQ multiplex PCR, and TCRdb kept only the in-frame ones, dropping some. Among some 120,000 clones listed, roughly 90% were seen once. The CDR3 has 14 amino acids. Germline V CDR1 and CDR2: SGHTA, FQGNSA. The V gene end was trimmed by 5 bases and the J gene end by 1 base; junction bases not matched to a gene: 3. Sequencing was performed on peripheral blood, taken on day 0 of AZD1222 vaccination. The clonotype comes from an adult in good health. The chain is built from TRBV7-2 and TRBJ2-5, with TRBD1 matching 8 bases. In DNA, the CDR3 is TGTGCCAGCAGCCAGGGGACAGGCCAAGAGACCCAGTACTTC. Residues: CASSQGTGQETQYF. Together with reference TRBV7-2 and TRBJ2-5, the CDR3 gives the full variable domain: GAGVSQSPSNKVTEKGKDVELRCDPISGHTALYWYRQSLGQGLEFLIYFQGNSAPDKSGLPSDRFSAERTGGSVSTLTIQRTQQEDSAVYLCASSQGTGQETQYFGPGTRLLVL.